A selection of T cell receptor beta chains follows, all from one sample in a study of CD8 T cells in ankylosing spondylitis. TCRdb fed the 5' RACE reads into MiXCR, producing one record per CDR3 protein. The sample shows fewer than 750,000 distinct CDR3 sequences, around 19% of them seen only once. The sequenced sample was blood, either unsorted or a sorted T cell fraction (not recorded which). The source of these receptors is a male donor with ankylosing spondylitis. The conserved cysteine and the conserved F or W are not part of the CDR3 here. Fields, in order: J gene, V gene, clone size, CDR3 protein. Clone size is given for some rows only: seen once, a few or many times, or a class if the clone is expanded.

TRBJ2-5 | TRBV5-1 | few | ASTQRQGAEETQY
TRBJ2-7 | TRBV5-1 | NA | ASSLGADAYEQY
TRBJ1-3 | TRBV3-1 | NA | ASSRAGSTGNTIY
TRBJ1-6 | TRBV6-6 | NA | ASRPVQNSPLH
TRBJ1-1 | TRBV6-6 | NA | ASSRQGQLEAF
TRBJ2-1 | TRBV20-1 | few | SAGDPGGEQF
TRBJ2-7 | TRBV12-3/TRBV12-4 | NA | ASSPDSPLEQY
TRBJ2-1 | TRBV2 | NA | ASSEALQGLAGEQF
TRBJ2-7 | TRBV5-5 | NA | ASSFDRGLEQY
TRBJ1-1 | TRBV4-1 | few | ASSPAGQGKLTEAF
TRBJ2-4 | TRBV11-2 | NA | ASSPPLGRGGRPQAKNIQY
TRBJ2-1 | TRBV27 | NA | ASSLRLGYNEQF
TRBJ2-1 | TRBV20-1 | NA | SARDPGLAGGETSYNEQF
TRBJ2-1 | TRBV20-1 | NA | SARSLRSTGLASYNEQF
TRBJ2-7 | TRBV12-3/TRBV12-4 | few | ASSLQGAQEQY
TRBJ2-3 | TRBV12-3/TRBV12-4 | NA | ASSHRGRVTDTQY
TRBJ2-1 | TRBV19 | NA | ASTKTGTGGDEQF
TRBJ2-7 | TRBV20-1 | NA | SARPNTLDEQY
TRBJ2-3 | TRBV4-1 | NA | ASSHPGTGVSDTQY
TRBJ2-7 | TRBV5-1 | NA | ASSLDAFYEQY
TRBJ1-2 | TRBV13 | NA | ASSLSGAVTNNGYT
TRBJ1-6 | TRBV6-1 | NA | ASRSVTGSNSPLH
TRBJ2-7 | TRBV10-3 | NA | AISAGTSGASYEQY
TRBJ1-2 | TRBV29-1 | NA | SVYSSYGYT
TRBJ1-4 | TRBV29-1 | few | SVARGAATNEKLF
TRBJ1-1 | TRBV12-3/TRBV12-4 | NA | ASSPKIQADTEAF
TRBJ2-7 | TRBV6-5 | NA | ASSYSTGSEEQY
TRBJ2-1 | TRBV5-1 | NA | ASGRGGMGDEQF
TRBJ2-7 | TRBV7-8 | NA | ASSSASGGYYEQY
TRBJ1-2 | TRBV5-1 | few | ASSLDARYGYT
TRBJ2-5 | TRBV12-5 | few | ASAPYKARLGEETQY
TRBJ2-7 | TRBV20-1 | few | SASPSGKGEQY
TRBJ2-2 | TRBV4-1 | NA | ASSQGPPGELF
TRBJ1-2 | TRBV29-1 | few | SVEDHKDYGYT
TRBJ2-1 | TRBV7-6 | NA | ASSSLAGPEQF
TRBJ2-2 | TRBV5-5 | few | ASSAGVTGELF
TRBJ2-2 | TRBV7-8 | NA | ASSLKGTVTGELF